This TCR beta chain was found in a study of blood T cell repertoires in COVID-19. Study summary: PBMCs, B-cell-depleted T cells, or T cells provided the cDNA or gDNA that made up the material.

V lost 3 bases to trimming and J lost 3 bases; unmatched junction nucleotides: 11. CDR1 KGHSH and CDR2 LQKENI come from the germline V gene. The CDR3 loop spans 16 amino acids. Methods used by the authors: How many nucleated cells were present was estimated from reference gene primer amplification. Profiling relied on immunoSEQ multiplex PCR, and the TCRdb table lists in-frame clones only, not all of them. V, J and clone size derive from that table, while D and trimming were established from the DNA sequence. This table has 79,000 or so clones, 75% to 90% appearing once. What was sequenced was peripheral blood. The sequence derives from a human donor in a cohort sampled during active COVID-19. The chain joins TRBV18 to TRBJ2-7; TRBD1 agrees at 7 bases. DNA of the CDR3: TGTGCCAGCTCACCTCTGACGGGGACAGCTAACTACGAGCAGTACTTC. Protein: CASSPLTGTANYEQYF.